The rows below give T cell receptor beta chains drawn from one sample of a study of CD8+ T cells in alopecia areata. The assay was immunoSEQ multiplex PCR, and TCRdb's table has in-frame clones only and misses some. Altogether 120,000 or so clones are present, 35% to 45% being singletons, with the ten largest covering 3.1%. The sample taken for sequencing was CD4+ T cells sorted from blood. The receptors were gathered from a human donor with alopecia areata. Both conserved end residues are part of each CDR3. Fields, in order: D gene, clone size, J gene, V gene, CDR3 DNA, CDR3 protein. D genes are given only for firm matches. Clone size is shown for a subset of rows, as once, few, many or a class of expanded clone.

NA NA TRBJ2-3 TRBV7-2 TGTGCCAGCAGAACTAGTCTGGTGACGGATACGCAGTATTTT CASRTSLVTDTQYF
NA few TRBJ2-2 TRBV23-1 TGCGCCAGCAGTCGAGGGATGAGCACCGGGGAGCTGTTTTTT CASSRGMSTGELFF
TRBD2 NA TRBJ2-3 TRBV7-3 TGTGCCAGCAGCTTAGGCGGGAGAGGGGATACGCAGTATTTT CASSLGGRGDTQYF
NA NA TRBJ1-1 TRBV2 TGTGCCAGCAGTAGACCGCAAATGAACACTGAAGCTTTCTTT CASSRPQMNTEAFF
NA few TRBJ2-1 TRBV19 TGTGCCAGCGGCCGGCACAATGAGCAGTTCTTC CASGRHNEQFF
NA NA TRBJ2-5 TRBV29-1 TGCAGCGTTGGGGACCGTAAAGAGACCCAGTACTTC CSVGDRKETQYF
NA NA TRBJ2-5 TRBV29-1 TGCAGCGTCGCCATTGGGCAAGAGACCCAGTACTTC CSVAIGQETQYF
TRBD1 many TRBJ2-2 TRBV29-1 TGCAGCGTTTTAGACAGGGCTTTCACCGGGGAGCTGTTTTTT CSVLDRAFTGELFF
NA few TRBJ1-3 TRBV29-1 TGCAGCGTTGCCGGCGACAGAGGAAACACCATATATTTT CSVAGDRGNTIYF
NA few TRBJ1-1 TRBV29-1 TGCAGCGCCAAGTGGGGGGACACTGAAGCTTTCTTT CSAKWGDTEAFF
TRBD1 NA TRBJ1-2 TRBV28 TGTGCCAGCAGTCCGGGGACAGGGGTTGAGGGCTACACCTTC CASSPGTGVEGYTF
NA NA TRBJ2-1 TRBV5-1 TGCGCCAGCAGCAGACACTCCGAAGGAGGTTACAATGAGCAGTTCTTC CASSRHSEGGYNEQFF
NA NA TRBJ2-3 TRBV29-1 TGCAGCGTTGACAGGGGGGGGACAGATACGCAGTATTTT CSVDRGGTDTQYF
NA once TRBJ1-5 TRBV2 TGTGCCAGCCACCTGGGGGCCAATCAGCCCCAGCATTTT CASHLGANQPQHF
NA NA TRBJ2-5 TRBV29-1 TGCAGCGTTGAGGGGTGGAGGGATGGGTACCAAGAGACCCAGTACTTC CSVEGWRDGYQETQYF
TRBD1 NA TRBJ1-1 TRBV27 TGTGCCAGCAGTCGGTCAGGGGGAGACACTGAAGCTTTCTTT CASSRSGGDTEAFF
NA few TRBJ2-2 TRBV29-1 TGCAGCGTAGGGACAAACACCGGGGAGCTGTTTTTT CSVGTNTGELFF
TRBD1 NA TRBJ2-1 TRBV5-1 TGCGCCAGCAGCTGGGGACAGGGGGCAATTGAGCAGTTCTTC CASSWGQGAIEQFF
NA NA TRBJ2-1 TRBV30 TGTGCCTGGAGTGTACGCGGGCCCAATGAGCAGTTCTTC CAWSVRGPNEQFF
NA once TRBJ2-4 TRBV11-2 TGTGCCAGCAGCTCCAAAATGGCTGGCAAAAACATTCAGTACTTC CASSSKMAGKNIQYF
NA NA TRBJ1-5 TRBV6-6 TGTGCCAGCAGTCCCGGGACATTGGGACAGCCCCAGCATTTT CASSPGTLGQPQHF
NA NA TRBJ2-6 TRBV29-1 TGCAGCGTTTTGGTTGGTAGCTCTGGGGCCAACGTCCTGACTTTC CSVLVGSSGANVLTF
NA NA TRBJ2-1 TRBV7-3 TGTGCCAGCGGGGGGTCCCCCTACAATGAGCAGTTCTTC CASGGSPYNEQFF
TRBD2 NA TRBJ2-1 TRBV30 TGTGCCTCTTCACTAGCGGGAGGATTGGGTGAGCAGTTCTTC CASSLAGGLGEQFF
TRBD1 NA TRBJ2-7 TRBV5-1 TGCGCCAGCAGCTTGAGGGACAGGACCACCTACGAGCAGTACTTC CASSLRDRTTYEQYF
TRBD1 few TRBJ2-7 TRBV5-1 TGCGCCAGCAGCTCAATCGGGACAGTACATCAGTACTTC CASSSIGTVHQYF
TRBD2 NA TRBJ2-1 TRBV10-2 TGCGCCAGTCGACTAGCGGGACCCACTGAGCAGTTCTTC CASRLAGPTEQFF
TRBD1 NA TRBJ2-2 TRBV7-3 TGTGCCAGCAGCTTAACTTGGGACAGGGGGCGAGGCGGGGAGCTGTTTTTT CASSLTWDRGRGGELFF
NA few TRBJ2-7 TRBV29-1 TGCAGCGTCGCCACCCTGGGGACCCCCTACGAGCAGTACTTC CSVATLGTPYEQYF
TRBD2 few TRBJ2-3 TRBV27 TGTGCCAGCAGGCTAGCGGGAGCGGTTAGCACAGATACGCAGTATTTT CASRLAGAVSTDTQYF